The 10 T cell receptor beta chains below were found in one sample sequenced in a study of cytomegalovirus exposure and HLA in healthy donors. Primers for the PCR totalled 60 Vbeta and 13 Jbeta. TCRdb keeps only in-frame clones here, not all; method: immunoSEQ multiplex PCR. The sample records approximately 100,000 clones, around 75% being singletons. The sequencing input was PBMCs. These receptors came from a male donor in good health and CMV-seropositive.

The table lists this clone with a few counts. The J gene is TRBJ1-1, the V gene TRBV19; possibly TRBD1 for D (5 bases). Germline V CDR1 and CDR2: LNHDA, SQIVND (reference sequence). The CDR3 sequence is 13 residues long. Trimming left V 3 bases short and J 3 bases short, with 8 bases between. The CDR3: CASSMTVYTEAFF. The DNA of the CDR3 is TGTGCCAGTAGTATGACAGTATACACTGAAGCTTTCTTT.

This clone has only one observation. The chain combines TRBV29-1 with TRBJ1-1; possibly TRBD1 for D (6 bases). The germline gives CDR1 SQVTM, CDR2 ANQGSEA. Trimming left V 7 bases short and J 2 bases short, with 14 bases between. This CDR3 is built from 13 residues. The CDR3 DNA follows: TGCAGCGATTCCATACAGGGTAACACTGAAGCTTTCTTT. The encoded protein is CSDSIQGNTEAFF.

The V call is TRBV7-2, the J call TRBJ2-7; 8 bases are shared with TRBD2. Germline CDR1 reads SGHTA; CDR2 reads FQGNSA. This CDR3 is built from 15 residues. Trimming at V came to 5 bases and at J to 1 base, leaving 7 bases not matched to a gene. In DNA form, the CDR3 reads TGTGCCAGCAGCCCCGGGGGGGCCGGATCCTACGAGCAGTACTTC. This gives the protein CASSPGGAGSYEQYF. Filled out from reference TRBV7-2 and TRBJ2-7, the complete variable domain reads GAGVSQSPSNKVTEKGKDVELRCDPISGHTALYWYRQSLGQGLEFLIYFQGNSAPDKSGLPSDRFSAERTGGSVSTLTIQRTQQEDSAVYLCASSPGGAGSYEQYFGPGTRLTVT.

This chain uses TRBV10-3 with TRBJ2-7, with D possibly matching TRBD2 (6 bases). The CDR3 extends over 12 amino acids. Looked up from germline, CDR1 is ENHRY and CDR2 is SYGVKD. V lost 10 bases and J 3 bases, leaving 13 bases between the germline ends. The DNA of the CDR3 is TGTGCCACCCGGGGGAACGACTACGAGCAGTACTTC. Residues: CATRGNDYEQYF.

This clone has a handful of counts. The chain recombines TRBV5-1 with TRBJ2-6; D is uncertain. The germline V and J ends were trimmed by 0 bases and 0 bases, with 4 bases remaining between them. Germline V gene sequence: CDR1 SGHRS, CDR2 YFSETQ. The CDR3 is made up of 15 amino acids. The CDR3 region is CASSLGGSGANVLTF. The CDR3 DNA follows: TGCGCCAGCAGCTTGGGAGGCTCTGGGGCCAACGTCCTGACTTTC.

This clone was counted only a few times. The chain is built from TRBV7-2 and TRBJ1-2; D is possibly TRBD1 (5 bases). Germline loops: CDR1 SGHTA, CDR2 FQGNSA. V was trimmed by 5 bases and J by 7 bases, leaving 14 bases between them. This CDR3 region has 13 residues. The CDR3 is CASSPLGGCGYTF. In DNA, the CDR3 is TGTGCCAGCAGCCCCCTGGGGGGGTGTGGCTACACCTTC. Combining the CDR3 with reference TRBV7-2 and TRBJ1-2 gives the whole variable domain GAGVSQSPSNKVTEKGKDVELRCDPISGHTALYWYRQSLGQGLEFLIYFQGNSAPDKSGLPSDRFSAERTGGSVSTLTIQRTQQEDSAVYLCASSPLGGCGYTFGSGTRLTVV.

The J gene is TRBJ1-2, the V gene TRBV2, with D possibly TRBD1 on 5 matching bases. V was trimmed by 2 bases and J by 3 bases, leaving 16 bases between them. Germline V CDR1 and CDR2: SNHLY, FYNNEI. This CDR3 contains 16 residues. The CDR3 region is CASSERGTDDYYGYTF. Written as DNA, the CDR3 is TGTGCCAGCAGTGAACGGGGGACCGACGACTACTATGGCTACACCTTC.

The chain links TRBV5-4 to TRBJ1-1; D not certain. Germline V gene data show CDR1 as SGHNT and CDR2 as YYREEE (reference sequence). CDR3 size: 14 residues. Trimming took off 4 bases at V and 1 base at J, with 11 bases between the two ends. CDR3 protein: CASSALGGNTEAFF. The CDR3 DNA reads TGTGCCAGCAGCGCTCTCGGAGGGAACACTGAAGCTTTCTTT.

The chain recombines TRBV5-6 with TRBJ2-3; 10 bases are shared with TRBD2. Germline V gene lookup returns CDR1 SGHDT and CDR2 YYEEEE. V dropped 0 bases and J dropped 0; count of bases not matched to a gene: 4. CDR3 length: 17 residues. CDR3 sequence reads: CASSLGLAGYSTDTQYF. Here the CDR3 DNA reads TGTGCCAGCAGCTTGGGACTAGCGGGCTACAGCACAGATACGCAGTATTTT.

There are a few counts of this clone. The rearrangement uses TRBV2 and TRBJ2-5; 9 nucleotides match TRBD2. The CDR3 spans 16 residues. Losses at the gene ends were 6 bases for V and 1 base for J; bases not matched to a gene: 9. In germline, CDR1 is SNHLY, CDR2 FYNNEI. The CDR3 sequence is CASRGLAGSTQETQYF. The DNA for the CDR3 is TGTGCCAGCAGGGGGCTAGCGGGGAGCACCCAAGAGACCCAGTACTTC.